A single sample gave rise to the 12 T cell receptor beta chains below, sequenced in a study of identifying expanded T cells in peripheral blood (dated by TCRdb to about 2019). Library creation used the immunoSEQ multiplex PCR assay. TCRdb obtained this table from immuneACCESS and retained in-frame rearrangements with V and J assigned. These tables miss some clones; where compared with another copy, unresolved V genes account for less than half of the shortfall, and the remainder is unexplained. Recorded for this sample are around 94,000 clones; about 87% of them occurred a single time. 11% to 15% of the sample lies in the top ten. The sequencing input was blood. The receptors shown here come from a person aged 18 to 70 in good health.

The V gene is TRBV28, the J gene TRBJ2-2; D not certain. This CDR3 has 14 amino acids. Trimming stripped 3 bases from V and 5 bases from J, with 10 bases between. CDR1 is MDHEN, CDR2 SYDVKM, per germline. The CDR3 DNA reads TGTGCCAGCAGTTTGCCTCAGTGGACCGGGGAGCTGTTTTTT. Protein product: CASSLPQWTGELFF. The complete variable domain, with remaining parts taken from reference TRBV28 and TRBJ2-2, reads DVKVTQSSRYLVKRTGEKVFLECVQDMDHENMFWYRQDPGLGLRLIYFSYDVKMKEKGDIPEGYSVSREKKERFSLILESASTNQTSMYLCASSLPQWTGELFFGEGSRLTVL.

CDR3 in DNA: TGTGCCAGCAGCTTGGAGACAGGCTATGGCTACACCTTC. Translating gives CASSLETGYGYTF. The chain has TRBV11-2 and TRBJ1-2, with D perhaps matching TRBD1 (6 bases). Germline assignment: CDR1 SGHAT and CDR2 FQNNGV. The V end was cut by 3 bases, the J end by 4 bases, with 9 bases between. This CDR3 spans 13 amino acids.

V usage is TRBV2 and J usage is TRBJ2-1, with 7 bases fitting TRBD2. Germline CDR1 and CDR2: SNHLY and FYNNEI. V lost 3 bases and J lost 6; bases outside the gene matches: 8. The CDR3 length is 15 residues. The CDR3 spells CASSEGGTNPNEQFF. CDR3 sequence (DNA): TGTGCCAGCAGTGAGGGGGGGACCAACCCCAATGAGCAGTTCTTC.

The chain has TRBV2 and TRBJ2-5, with no clear D. V lost 8 bases, J lost 3 bases, and 10 bases lay in between. The CDR3 is 12 amino acids. The V gene's germline CDR1 is SNHLY and CDR2 FYNNEI. The DNA for the CDR3 is TGTGCCAGCGGGCCGATTAAAGAGACCCAGTACTTC. Amino acids: CASGPIKETQYF.

V usage is TRBV15 and J usage is TRBJ1-4; no clear D. From germline, CDR1 is LNHNV and CDR2 YYDKDF (reference sequence). The V and J ends lost 0 bases and 8 bases respectively, with 16 bases between them. This CDR3 is built from 16 residues. Written as DNA, the CDR3 is TGTGCCACCAGCAGAGAATTATTAGCAGGAACCGAAAAACTGTTTTTT. Translated: CATSRELLAGTEKLFF.

The V and J genes are TRBV29-1 and TRBJ2-1; 7 bases fit TRBD1. J was trimmed by 0 bases and V by 8 bases; bases with no gene match: 13. Germline V CDR1 and CDR2: SQVTM, ANQGSEA. The CDR3 covers 16 residues. CDR3: CSLKGAEASSYNEQFF. Written as DNA, the CDR3 is TGCAGCCTCAAGGGGGCGGAGGCAAGCTCCTACAATGAGCAGTTCTTC.

This rearrangement joins TRBV7-2 to TRBJ2-7; 7 positions match TRBD2. V lost 3 bases, J lost 7 bases, and 12 bases stayed unmatched. The germline V gene has CDR1 SGHTA and CDR2 FQGNSA. The length of the CDR3 is 15 residues. The CDR3 spells CASSFQRGSGGEQYF. As DNA, the CDR3 is TGTGCCAGCAGCTTTCAGCGGGGATCGGGTGGAGAGCAGTACTTC.

The rearrangement joins TRBV5-1 to TRBJ2-2; TRBD1 is a possible D gene (5 bases). Germline lookup yields CDR1 SGHRS and CDR2 YFSETQ. Between the trimmed V and J ends, which lost 1 base and 5 bases, there was a span of 9 bases. CDR3 size: 14 residues. The CDR3 DNA reads as TGCGCCAGCAGCTTGAGGGGCTGGACCGGGGAGCTGTTTTTT. It specifies CASSLRGWTGELFF.

The rearrangement uses TRBV11-1 and TRBJ2-5; 12 bases match TRBD2. Germline V gene lookup returns CDR1 SGHAT and CDR2 FQDESV (reference sequence). Trimming cost V 3 bases and J 1 base; bases outside gene matches: 3. This CDR3 comprises 16 residues. CDR3 coding DNA: TGTGCCAGCAGCTTCAGGACTAGCGGGGCCCAAGAGACCCAGTACTTC. Translating it yields CASSFRTSGAQETQYF. Variable domain in full (rest from reference TRBV11-1 and TRBJ2-5): EAEVAQSPRYKITEKSQAVAFWCDPISGHATLYWYRQILGQGPELLVQFQDESVVDDSQLPKDRFSAERLKGVDSTLKIQPAELGDSAMYLCASSFRTSGAQETQYFGPGTRLLVL.

The V call is TRBV14, the J call TRBJ2-7; no clear D. CDR1 and CDR2 from the germline V gene are SGHDN and FVKESK. This CDR3 has 15 amino acids. V lost 6 bases and J lost 5, with 20 bases in between. CDR3 loop: CASRQTGPTLNEQYF. The DNA for the CDR3 is TGTGCCAGCAGGCAGACCGGGCCTACGTTGAACGAGCAGTACTTC.

The rearrangement joins TRBV7-8 to TRBJ1-4; 8 nucleotides line up with TRBD1. Germline CDR1 and CDR2: SGHVS and FQNEAQ. Trimming took 5 bases from V and 8 from J; bases not matched to a gene: 7. The CDR3 extends over 14 amino acids. CDR3 in amino acids: CASSRDRWREKLFF. In nucleotides, the CDR3 is TGTGCCAGCAGCCGGGACAGGTGGCGCGAAAAACTGTTTTTT.

The CDR3 nucleotides read TGTGCCAGCAGCAAAAGGCCATCACACCTGAGCGGACCTTTCTACGAGCAGTACTTC. This translates into CASSKRPSHLSGPFYEQYF. This chain uses TRBV21-1 with TRBJ2-7; the table assigns TRBD2, which was not confirmed against the DNA. TRBV21-1 is given as a pseudogene. The CDR3 runs 19 residues.